Below are 9 T cell receptor beta chains sequenced from a single sample in a study of tumor-infiltrating lymphocytes in primary liver carcinoma. Between about 18 and 33 mg of unsorted bulk tissue served as the source from which RNA and DNA were co-extracted. TCR beta cDNA was prepared out of approximately 470 ng total RNA by means of a constant-region primer. Researchers made the TCR beta libraries by running three nested multiplex PCR rounds with slightly modified ARM-PCR. Each of the first two PCR rounds ran roughly 9 cycles with TRBV1-TRBV30 forward and C-beta reverse primers. A single record per CDR3 protein comes from TCRdb applying MiXCR to the multiplex PCR reads. Among about 210,000 distinct CDR3 sequences, approximately 86% were seen once, and the ten largest hold roughly 18%. The specimen sequenced was tumor tissue from primary liver carcinoma. Receptors originate from a man aged 35 to 55 with primary liver carcinoma and hepatitis B virus infection.

Points on this clonotype: Lacking the conserved final phenylalanine or tryptophan, this CDR3 likely reflects a read error. V usage is TRBV6-1 and J usage is TRBJ1-5; 8 bases map to TRBD1. CDR3 length equals 18 residues. CDR1 and CDR2 (germline): MNHNS, SASEGT. CDR3 in DNA: TGTGCCAGCAGCCCAACAGGGGGACGGGGGAAAGTTAATCAACCCCAGCATTTA. It codes for CASSPTGGRGKVNQPQHL.

This chain uses TRBV28 with TRBJ2-5; no clear D gene. The CDR3 has 14 amino acids. Germline V CDR1 and CDR2: MDHEN, SYDVKM. Trimming left V 6 bases short and J 2 bases short, with 13 bases between. The CDR3 coding sequence is TGTGCCAGCAGGGAGTCGGCTCCACAAGAGACCCAGTACTTC. Translation gives CASRESAPQETQYF.

On this clonotype itself: At one end the junction does not follow the germline gene, possibly because of a read error. The chain carries TRBV29-1 and TRBJ2-1, with D hard to call. The germline V gene has CDR1 SQVTM and CDR2 ANQGSEA. This CDR3 has 14 amino acids. The CDR3 sequence is CSVVVASGYNEQFF. As DNA, the CDR3 is TGCAGCGTTGTCGTAGCTAGTGGTTACAATGAACAGTTCTTC.

In regard to this clonotype: The CDR3 does not end in the conserved phenylalanine or tryptophan, so this is likely a read error. The chain links TRBV28 to TRBJ2-1; the match to TRBD2 covers 9 bases. The CDR3 spans 15 residues. Germline V CDR1 and CDR2: MDHEN, SYDVKM. The CDR3 loop reads CANSLAGALANEQFL. The CDR3 DNA sequence: TGTGCCAACAGTTTAGCGGGAGCTCTGGCGAATGAGCAGTTCTTA.

Comments on this clonotype: Compared with germline, one end of the junction differs, possibly owing to a read error. The rearrangement uses TRBV28 and TRBJ2-7; D possibly corresponds to TRBD1 (7 bases). Germline CDR1 and CDR2: MDHEN and SYDVKM. This CDR3 comprises 13 residues. The CDR3 sequence is CVSSPGQDYEQHF. The CDR3 nucleotides are TGTGTCAGCAGTCCCGGACAGGACTACGAGCAGCACTTC. The variable domain in full, with the rest retrieved from reference TRBV28 and TRBJ2-7, is DVKVTQSSRYLVKRTGEKVFLECVQDMDHENMFWYRQDPGLGLRLIYFSYDVKMKEKGDIPEGYSVSREKKERFSLILESASTNQTSMYLCVSSPGQDYEQHFGPGTRLTVT.

As regards this clonotype: The junction differs from germline at one of its ends, possibly a read error. The chain has TRBV4-2 and TRBJ2-6; no clear D gene. Looked up from germline, CDR1 is LGHNA and CDR2 is YNFKEQ. This CDR3 is built from 18 residues. CDR3 DNA: TGTGCCAGCAACCAAGAAACCCGTGCCTTAGCTGGGGCCAACGTCCTGACTTTC. It specifies CASNQETRALAGANVLTF.

In its sample, this clonotype was seen a few times. This may come from a read error, since a much larger clone is one base off. CDR3 residues: CASSLITGTSRITGELLF. The DNA for the CDR3 is TGTGCCAGCAGTTTAATCACCGGGACTAGCAGAATCACCGGGGAGCTGCTTTTT. This sequence joins TRBV12-3 or TRBV12-4 and TRBJ2-2, with 9 bases identical to TRBD2. CDR3 size: 18 residues.

The rearrangement links TRBV11-1 to TRBJ2-1, with D perhaps given as TRBD1 or TRBD2 (5 bases each). The V end was cut by 3 bases, the J end by 14 bases, with 23 bases between. Germline V lookup: CDR1 SGHAT, CDR2 FQDESV (reference sequence). The CDR3 consists of 15 residues. The CDR3 reads CASSFQGPLDNDEFF. Here the CDR3 DNA reads TGTGCCAGCAGCTTCCAGGGACCGCTCGACAATGATGAGTTCTTC.

Comments on this clonotype: One end of the junction fails to match germline, which may point to a read error. This chain connects TRBV5-1 to TRBJ2-2; either TRBD1 or TRBD2 may supply D (5 bases each). The length of the CDR3 is 16 residues. Germline CDR1 is SGHRS and CDR2 is YFSETQ. CDR3 sequence (DNA): TGCGTCAGCAGCTTACATCACAGGACGATCACCGGGGAGCAGTTTTTT. Protein product: CVSSLHHRTITGEQFF.